This passage covers 2 T cell receptor beta chains from one sample sequenced in a study of post-analysis software for immune sequencing data. Antigens for these TCRs are unknown. Unique molecular identifiers tagged the TCR beta cDNA libraries. TCRdb used MiXCR to reprocess the PCR reads, holding one entry per CDR3 protein. The data show approximately 770,000 distinct CDR3 sequences, 35% to 55% seen once. Whole-study findings and limits: Patients used about five TRBV segments, including TRBV5-6, TRBV5-1 and TRBV20-1, more often than controls.

Sequencing was performed on blood. The source of these receptors is a girl aged 10 to 17 with multiple sclerosis.

The V and J genes are TRBV20-1 and TRBJ2-3; TRBD1 agrees at 9 bases. Trimming at V came to 7 bases and at J to 3 bases, leaving 5 bases not matched to a gene. The CDR3 length is 13 residues. From germline, CDR1 is DFQATT and CDR2 SNEGSKA (reference sequence). CDR3 bases: TGCAGTGAACCGGGACAGGGAACAGATACGCAGTATTTT. This translates into CSEPGQGTDTQYF.

The chain combines TRBV7-3 with TRBJ2-1, with D perhaps matching TRBD1 (6 bases). The CDR3 totals 15 residues. The germline V gene encodes CDR1 SGHTA and CDR2 FQGTGA. Between the trimmed V and J ends, which lost 1 base and 0 bases, there was a span of 7 bases. Written as DNA, the CDR3 is TGTGCCAGCAGCTTAAAGGGGGACTCCTACAATGAGCAGTTCTTC. It specifies CASSLKGDSYNEQFF.